Listed below are T cell receptor beta chains from one sample, sequenced in a study of blood T cell repertoires in COVID-19. TCRdb's table, derived via immunoSEQ multiplex PCR, lists solely in-frame clones and lacks some. The sample lists some 83,000 clones, roughly 79% occurring once. The sequenced sample consisted of peripheral blood. The receptors derive from a man older than 75 with acute or convalescent COVID-19. CDR3s leave out the opening cysteine and the closing phenylalanine or tryptophan.

v_call cdr3_aa
TRBV7-9 ASSLGLASGEQF
TRBV5-1 ASSLPAGVVETQY
TRBV4-3 ASSQGLAGAYEQY
TRBV30 AWSLGLAGAAGELF
TRBV4-1 ASSQVMAAHSYNEQF
TRBV18 ASSPSTGVVSYEQY
TRBV28 ASSLSGTNEQF
TRBV6-5 ASRPTGKANYGYT
TRBV29-1 STITGTGYGYT
TRBV4-2 ASSLHGRTGSNSPLH
TRBV27 AGPGLPYNEQF
TRBV6-6 ASSYNRGQNQPQH
TRBV5-1 ASSLGLAGVPSYNEQF
TRBV28 ASSPPITGLNTEAF
TRBV27 ASSLGSGQVEGYEQY
TRBV30 AWRGLMNTGELF
TRBV5-4 ASSGDSTNYGYT
TRBV18 ASSYTGVNTGELF
TRBV14 ASSPLDRAGYT
TRBV18 ASSPQQGLELGNEQF
TRBV28 ATYGGDYGYT
TRBV5-4 ASSSGTVYTDTQY
TRBV20-1 SASSGGNWDQPQH
TRBV16 ASSHDRDYGYT
TRBV28 ASSSDRGYNTEAF
TRBV6-2/TRBV6-3 ASSSGQIAIGGQPQH
TRBV2 ASSDAGGTYGYT
TRBV6-5 ASSRTVDYYEQY
TRBV2 ASSELSDYEQY
TRBV16 ASSRNPGLAGDTDTQY
TRBV28 ASSLTGSSYEQY
TRBV7-2 ASSGTGPYEQY
TRBV6-5 ASSYRQEYYEQY
TRBV27 ASSSGVSTDTQY
TRBV10-1 ASSEFRAGASYEQY
TRBV4-1 ASSQDRAAYEQY
TRBV4-2 ASSQGPQGYNSPLH
TRBV5-1 ASHRDWSSYEQY
TRBV6-1 ASSELFGRGFSSYEQY
TRBV7-2 ASSLGLFTDTQY
TRBV5-1 ASSLGVAGATGELF
TRBV2 ASSAHQANYGYT
TRBV30 AWSVLEYEQY
TRBV27 ASSRGVWSTEQY